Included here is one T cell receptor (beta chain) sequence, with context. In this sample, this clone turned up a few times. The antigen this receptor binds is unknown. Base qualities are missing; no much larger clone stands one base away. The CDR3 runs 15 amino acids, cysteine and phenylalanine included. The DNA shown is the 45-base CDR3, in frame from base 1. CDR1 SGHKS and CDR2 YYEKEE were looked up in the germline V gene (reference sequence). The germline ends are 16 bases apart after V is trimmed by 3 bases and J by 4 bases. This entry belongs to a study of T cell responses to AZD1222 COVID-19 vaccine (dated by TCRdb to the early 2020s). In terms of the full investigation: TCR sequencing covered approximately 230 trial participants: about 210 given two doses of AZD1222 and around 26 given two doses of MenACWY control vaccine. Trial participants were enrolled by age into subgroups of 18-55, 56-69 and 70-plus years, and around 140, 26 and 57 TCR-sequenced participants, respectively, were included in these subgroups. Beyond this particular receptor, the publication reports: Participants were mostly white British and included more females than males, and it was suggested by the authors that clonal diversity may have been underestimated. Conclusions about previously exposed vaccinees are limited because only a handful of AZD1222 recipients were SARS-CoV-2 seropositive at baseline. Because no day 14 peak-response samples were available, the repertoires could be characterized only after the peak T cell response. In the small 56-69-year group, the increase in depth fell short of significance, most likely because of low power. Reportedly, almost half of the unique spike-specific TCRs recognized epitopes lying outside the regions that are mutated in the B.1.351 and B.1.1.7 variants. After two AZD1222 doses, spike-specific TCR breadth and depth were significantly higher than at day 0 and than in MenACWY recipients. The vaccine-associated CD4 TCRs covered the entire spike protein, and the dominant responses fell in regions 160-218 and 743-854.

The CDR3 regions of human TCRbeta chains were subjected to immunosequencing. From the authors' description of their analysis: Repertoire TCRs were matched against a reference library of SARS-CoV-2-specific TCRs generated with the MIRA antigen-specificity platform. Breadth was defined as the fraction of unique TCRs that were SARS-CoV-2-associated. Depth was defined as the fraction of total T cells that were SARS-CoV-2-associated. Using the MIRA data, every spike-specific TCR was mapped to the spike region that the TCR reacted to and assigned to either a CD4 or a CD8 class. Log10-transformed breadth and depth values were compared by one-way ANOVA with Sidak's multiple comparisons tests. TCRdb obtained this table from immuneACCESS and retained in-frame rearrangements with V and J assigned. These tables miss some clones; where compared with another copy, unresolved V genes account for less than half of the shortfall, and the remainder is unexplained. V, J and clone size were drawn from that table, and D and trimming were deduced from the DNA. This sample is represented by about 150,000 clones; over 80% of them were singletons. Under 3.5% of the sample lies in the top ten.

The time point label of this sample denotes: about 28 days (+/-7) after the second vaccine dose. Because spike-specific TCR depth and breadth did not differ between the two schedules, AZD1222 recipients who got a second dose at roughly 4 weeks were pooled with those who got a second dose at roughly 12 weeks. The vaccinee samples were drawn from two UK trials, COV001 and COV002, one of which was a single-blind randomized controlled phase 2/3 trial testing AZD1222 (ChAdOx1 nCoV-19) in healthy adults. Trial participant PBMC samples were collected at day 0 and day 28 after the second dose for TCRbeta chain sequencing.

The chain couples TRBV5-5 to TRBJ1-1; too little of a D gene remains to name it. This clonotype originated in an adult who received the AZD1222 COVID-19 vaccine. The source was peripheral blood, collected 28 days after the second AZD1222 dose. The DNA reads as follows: TGTGCCAGCAGCTCAAGTTACAACGTAGGCACTGAAGCTTTCTTT. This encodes CASSSSYNVGTEAFF.